This T cell receptor beta chain was documented in a study of regulatory T cells in long-lasting Graves disease. Study-wide context: Newly diagnosed Graves' patients took antithyroid drugs under 3 months.

Arm-PCR with iRepertoire HTBI primers amplified the CDR3 regions for these TCR beta libraries. Using its own MiXCR run on the multiplex PCR reads, TCRdb lists one record per CDR3 protein. Of 200,000 to 250,000 distinct CDR3 sequences detected, just over 20% appear once; the ten largest clones hold 14%. This clonotype occurred many times. Its cognate antigen is unknown. Trimming pared 3 bases from V and 5 bases from J, leaving 10 bases between. This CDR3 region has 13 residues. Time point here: newly diagnosed GD, antithyroid drugs for less than 3 months. RNA from PBMCs was the source of the TCR library. Study-level points and caveats: Thyroid tissue was not sampled; only peripheral blood was. Compared with new cases, persistent Graves' patients showed reduced TCR diversity. Persistent disease was characterized by preferential usage of TRBV28, TRBJ1-2 and TRBJ2-5.

The V call is TRBV12-3 or TRBV12-4, the J call TRBJ2-5, with D perhaps matching TRBD1 or TRBD2 (5 bases each). The TCR comes from a female donor with Graves disease. The input for sequencing was peripheral blood mononuclear cells (PBMCs), taken at new diagnosis, from a patient treated with antithyroid drugs. The CDR3 loop reads CASSFEGIETQYF. CDR3 DNA: TGTGCCAGCAGTTTTGAGGGGATTGAGACCCAGTACTTC.